This record looks at one TCR beta chain sequence and its context. Its antigen is not identified. The assay was immunoSEQ multiplex PCR, and TCRdb's table has in-frame clones only and misses some. The sample lists around 27,000 clones; almost 85% were seen once. The data stem from a study of OX40 agonist ivuxolimab in advanced cancers. Study-wide results and limits: At 0.1 to 3.0 mg/kg, clonal expansion of CD4+ and CD8+ blood T cells had occurred by week 6. The antigens recognized by the expanded peripheral T cells, that is their antigen specificity, were not determined.

Trimming took 8 bases from V and 5 from J; bases not matched to a gene: 6. This CDR3 has 13 amino acids. The germline gives CDR1 MNHNS, CDR2 SASEGT. The clonotype was recovered from an adult with an advanced solid tumor such as melanoma, head and neck, liver or kidney cancer. The source was CD4+ or CD8+ T cells sorted from blood, collected in a trial of the OX40 agonist ivuxolimab. The V gene is TRBV6-1, the J gene TRBJ2-7; TRBD1 aligns across 10 bases. The CDR3 coding sequence is TGTGCCAGCCCACGGACAGGGGGAGACGAGCAGTACTTC. Encoded protein: CASPRTGGDEQYF.